This T cell receptor (beta chain) was documented in a study of OX40 agonist ivuxolimab in advanced cancers. The CDR3 consists of 15 residues. V was pared by 6 bases and J by 4 bases, with 18 bases between. CDR1 and CDR2 from the germline V gene are SNHLY and FYNNEI. Only in-frame clones appear in the TCRdb table, and some are missing; sequencing was by immunoSEQ multiplex PCR. Of around 20,000 clones in the sample, around three quarters were seen once. The TCR sequence derives from an adult with an advanced solid tumor such as melanoma, head and neck, liver or kidney cancer. The rearrangement joins TRBV2 to TRBJ2-5; the D gene is possibly TRBD1 (7 bases). The sequencing used CD4+ or CD8+ T cells sorted from blood, collected in a trial of the OX40 agonist ivuxolimab. The CDR3 protein is CASRDGYRGGETQYF. CDR3 coding DNA: TGTGCCAGCAGGGACGGTTACAGGGGAGGAGAGACCCAGTACTTC. Drawing the rest from reference TRBV2 and TRBJ2-5, the complete variable domain is EPEVTQTPSHQVTQMGQEVILRCVPISNHLYFYWYRQILGQKVEFLVSFYNNEISEKSEIFDDQFSVERPDGSNFTLKIRSTKLEDSAMYFCASRDGYRGGETQYFGPGTRLLVL.